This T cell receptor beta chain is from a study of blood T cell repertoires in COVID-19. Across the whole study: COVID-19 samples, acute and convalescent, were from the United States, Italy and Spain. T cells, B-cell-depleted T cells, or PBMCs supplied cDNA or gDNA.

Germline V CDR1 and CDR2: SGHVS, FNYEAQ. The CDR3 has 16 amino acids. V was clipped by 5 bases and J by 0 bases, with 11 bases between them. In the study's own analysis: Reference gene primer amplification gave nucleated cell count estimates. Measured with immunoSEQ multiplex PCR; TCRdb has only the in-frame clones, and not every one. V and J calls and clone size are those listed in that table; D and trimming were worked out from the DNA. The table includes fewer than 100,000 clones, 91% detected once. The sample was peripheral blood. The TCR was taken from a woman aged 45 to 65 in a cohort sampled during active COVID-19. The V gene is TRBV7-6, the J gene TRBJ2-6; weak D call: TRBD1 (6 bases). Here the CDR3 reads CASSRDRISGANVLTF. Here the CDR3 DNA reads TGTGCCAGCAGCCGAGACAGGATCTCTGGGGCCAACGTCCTGACTTTC. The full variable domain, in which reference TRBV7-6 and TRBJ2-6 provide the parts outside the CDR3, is GAGVSQSPRYKVTKRGQDVALRCDPISGHVSLYWYRQALGQGPEFLTYFNYEAQQDKSGLPNDRFSAERPEGSISTLTIQRTEQRDSAMYRCASSRDRISGANVLTFGAGSRLTVL.